This TCR beta chain was obtained from a study of T-cell memory formation after mild COVID-19. Study at large: There were largely donor-specific TCR clusters.

The length of the CDR3 is 16 residues. Germline V gives CDR1 MNHEY, CDR2 SMNVEV (reference sequence). V was pared by 0 bases and J by 5 bases, with 16 bases between. This clonotype was recorded a few times. Antigen unknown. Study-wide findings and caveats: CM and EM subsets held most contracting CD4+ clones; EMRA held CD8+ ones. Second-wave clones with a day 37 peak had unconfirmed SARS-CoV-2 specificity. Later expanders leaned CD4+, whereas clones that contracted between day 15 and 85 were balanced CD4/CD8.

TCRdb re-analysed the 5' RACE reads in MiXCR, keeping a single row per CDR3 protein. Of hundreds of thousands of distinct CDR3 sequences listed, around a sixth were seen once; the top ten hold roughly 23%. Sample: PBMCs or a T cell subset sorted from them (not recorded which). The source of this sequence is a young man who had mild COVID-19 (a few samples of this study predate the infection). Cell type and time point are not known. The chain couples TRBV27 to TRBJ2-5; a possible D gene is TRBD1 (7 bases). The chain's CDR3 is CASSLSPGGYGETQYF. CDR3 DNA sequence: TGTGCCAGCAGTTTATCGCCAGGGGGGTATGGCGAGACCCAGTACTTC.